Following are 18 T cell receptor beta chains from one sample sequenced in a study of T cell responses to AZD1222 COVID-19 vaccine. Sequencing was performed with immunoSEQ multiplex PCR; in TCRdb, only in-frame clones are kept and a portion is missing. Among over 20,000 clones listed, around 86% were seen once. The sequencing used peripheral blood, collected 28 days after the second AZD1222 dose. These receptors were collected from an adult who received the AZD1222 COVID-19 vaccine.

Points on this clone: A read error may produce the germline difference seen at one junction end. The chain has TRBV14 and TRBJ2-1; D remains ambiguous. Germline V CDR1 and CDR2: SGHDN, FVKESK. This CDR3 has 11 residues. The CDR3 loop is CASSQELKCIF. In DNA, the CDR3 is TGTGCCAGCAGCCAAGAACTAAAATGTATCTTC.

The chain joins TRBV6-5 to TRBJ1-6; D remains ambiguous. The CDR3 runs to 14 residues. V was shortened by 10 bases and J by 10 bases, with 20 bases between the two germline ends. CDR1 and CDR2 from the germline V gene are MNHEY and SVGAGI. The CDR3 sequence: CATSPREVSSPLHF. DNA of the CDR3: TGTGCCACCTCTCCCCGGGAAGTGAGCTCACCCCTCCACTTT.

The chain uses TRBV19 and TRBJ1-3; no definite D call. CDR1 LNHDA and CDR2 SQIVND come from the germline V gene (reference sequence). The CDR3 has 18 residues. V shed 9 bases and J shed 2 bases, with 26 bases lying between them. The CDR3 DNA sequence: TGTGCCAGCCAAGCCCCTAATGACCGGCCAGCGGCTGGAAACACCATATATTTT. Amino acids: CASQAPNDRPAAGNTIYF.

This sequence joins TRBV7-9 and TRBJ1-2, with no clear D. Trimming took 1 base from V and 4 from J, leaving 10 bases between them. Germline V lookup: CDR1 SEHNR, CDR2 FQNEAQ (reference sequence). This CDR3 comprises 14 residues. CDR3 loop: CASSLGRGSYGYTF. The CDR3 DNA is TGTGCCAGCAGCTTAGGACGAGGTAGCTATGGCTACACCTTC.

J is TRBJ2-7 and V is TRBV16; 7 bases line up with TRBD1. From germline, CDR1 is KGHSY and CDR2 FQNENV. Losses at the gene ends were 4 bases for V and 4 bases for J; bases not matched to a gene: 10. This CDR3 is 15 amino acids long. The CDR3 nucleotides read TGTGCCAGCAGCCCTCCGTGGGGCAGGGGGTACGAGCAGTACTTC. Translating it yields CASSPPWGRGYEQYF.

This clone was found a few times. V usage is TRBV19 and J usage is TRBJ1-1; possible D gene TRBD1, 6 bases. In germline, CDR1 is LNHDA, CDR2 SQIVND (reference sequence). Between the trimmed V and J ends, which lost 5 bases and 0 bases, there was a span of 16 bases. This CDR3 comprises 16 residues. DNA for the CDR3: TGTGCCAGTAGTGACGGACAGCCCCAAATGAACACTGAAGCTTTCTTT. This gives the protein CASSDGQPQMNTEAFF. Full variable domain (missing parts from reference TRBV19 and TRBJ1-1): DGGITQSPKYLFRKEGQNVTLSCEQNLNHDAMYWYRQDPGQGLRLIYYSQIVNDFQKGDIAEGYSVSREKKESFPLTVTSAQKNPTAFYLCASSDGQPQMNTEAFFGQGTRLTVV.

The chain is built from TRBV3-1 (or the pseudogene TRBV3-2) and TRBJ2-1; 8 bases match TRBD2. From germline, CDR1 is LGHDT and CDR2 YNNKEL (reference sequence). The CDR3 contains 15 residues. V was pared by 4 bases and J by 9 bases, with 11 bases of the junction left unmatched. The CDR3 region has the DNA TGTGCCAGCAGCCGATGGGATAGCGGGAACCGTGAGCAGTTCTTC. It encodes CASSRWDSGNREQFF.

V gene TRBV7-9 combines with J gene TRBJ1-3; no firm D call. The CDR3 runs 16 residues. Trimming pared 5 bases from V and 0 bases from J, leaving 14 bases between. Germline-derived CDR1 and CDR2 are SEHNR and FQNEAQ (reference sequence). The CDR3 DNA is TGTGCCAGCAGCCTCCTGTACCCAGGCTCTGGAAACACCATATATTTT. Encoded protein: CASSLLYPGSGNTIYF.

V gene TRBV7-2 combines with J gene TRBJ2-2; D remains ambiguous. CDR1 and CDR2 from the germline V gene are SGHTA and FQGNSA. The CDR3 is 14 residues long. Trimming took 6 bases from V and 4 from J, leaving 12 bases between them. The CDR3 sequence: CASRPPRGTGELFF. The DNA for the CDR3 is TGTGCCAGCAGACCCCCGCGAGGCACCGGGGAGCTGTTTTTT. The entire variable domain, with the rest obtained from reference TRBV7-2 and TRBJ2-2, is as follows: GAGVSQSPSNKVTEKGKDVELRCDPISGHTALYWYRQSLGQGLEFLIYFQGNSAPDKSGLPSDRFSAERTGGSVSTLTIQRTQQEDSAVYLCASRPPRGTGELFFGEGSRLTVL.

The CDR3 loop reads CASSLTGGPQPQHF. DNA for the CDR3: TGTGCCAGCAGCCTAACAGGGGGCCCTCAGCCCCAGCATTTT. This chain connects TRBV7-2 to TRBJ1-5; 9 bases are a match to TRBD1. CDR3 length: 14 amino acids. The ends lost 5 bases at V and 6 bases at J; junction bases unmatched: 5. Germline V gene sequence: CDR1 SGHTA, CDR2 FQGNSA.

The CDR3 bases are TGCGCCAGCAGTGAGTCGAGACAGGACTACGAGCAGTACTTC. Protein product: CASSESRQDYEQYF. V and J are TRBV10-1 and TRBJ2-7, with TRBD1 as a possible D gene (6 bases). The ends were cut back, 0 bases at V and 3 bases at J, with 9 bases in the middle. Germline CDR1 is WNHNN and CDR2 is SYGVQD (reference sequence). The CDR3 contains 14 residues.

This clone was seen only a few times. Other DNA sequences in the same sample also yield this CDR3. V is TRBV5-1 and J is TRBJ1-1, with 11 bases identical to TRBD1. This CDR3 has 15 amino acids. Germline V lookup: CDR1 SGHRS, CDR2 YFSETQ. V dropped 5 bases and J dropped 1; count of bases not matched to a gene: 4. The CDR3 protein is CASRPGQGENTEAFF. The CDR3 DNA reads TGCGCCAGCAGACCGGGACAGGGGGAGAACACTGAAGCTTTCTTT.

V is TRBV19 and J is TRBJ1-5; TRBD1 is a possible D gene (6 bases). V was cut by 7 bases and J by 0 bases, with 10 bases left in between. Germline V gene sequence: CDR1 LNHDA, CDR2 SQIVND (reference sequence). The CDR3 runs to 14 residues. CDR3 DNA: TGTGCCAGTAATGCAGGGGCTAGCAATCAGCCCCAGCATTTT. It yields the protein CASNAGASNQPQHF. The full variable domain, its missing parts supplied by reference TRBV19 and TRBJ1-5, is DGGITQSPKYLFRKEGQNVTLSCEQNLNHDAMYWYRQDPGQGLRLIYYSQIVNDFQKGDIAEGYSVSREKKESFPLTVTSAQKNPTAFYLCASNAGASNQPQHFGDGTRLSIL.

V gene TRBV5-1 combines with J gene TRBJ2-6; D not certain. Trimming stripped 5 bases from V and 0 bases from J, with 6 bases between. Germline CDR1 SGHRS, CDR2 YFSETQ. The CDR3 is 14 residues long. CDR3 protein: CASRGSSGANVLTF. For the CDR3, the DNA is TGCGCCAGCAGAGGCAGCTCTGGGGCCAACGTCCTGACTTTC.

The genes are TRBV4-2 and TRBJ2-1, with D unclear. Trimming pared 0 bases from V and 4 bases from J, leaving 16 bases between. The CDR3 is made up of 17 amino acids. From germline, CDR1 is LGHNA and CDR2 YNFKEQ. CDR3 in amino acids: CASSQDVVVYEYNEQFF. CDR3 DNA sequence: TGTGCCAGCAGCCAAGATGTAGTCGTTTACGAATACAATGAGCAGTTCTTC.

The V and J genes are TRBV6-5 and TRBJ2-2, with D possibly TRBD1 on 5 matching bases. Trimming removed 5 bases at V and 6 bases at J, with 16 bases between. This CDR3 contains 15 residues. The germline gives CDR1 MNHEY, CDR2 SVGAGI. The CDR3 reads CASSPRQFGAGELFF. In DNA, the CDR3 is TGTGCCAGCAGTCCTCGACAGTTTGGGGCCGGGGAGCTGTTTTTT.

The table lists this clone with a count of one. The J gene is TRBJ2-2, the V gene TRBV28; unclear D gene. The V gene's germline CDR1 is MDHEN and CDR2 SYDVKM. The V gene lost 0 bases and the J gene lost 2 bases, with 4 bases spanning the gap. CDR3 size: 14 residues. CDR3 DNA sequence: TGTGCCAGCAGTTTATGGGCTAACACCGGGGAGCTGTTTTTT. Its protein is CASSLWANTGELFF.

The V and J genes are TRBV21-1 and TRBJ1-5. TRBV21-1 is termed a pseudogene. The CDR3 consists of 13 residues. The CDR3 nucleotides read TGTGCCAGCTCCCCATGTCCCCGTCAGCCCCAGCATTTT. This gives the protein CASSPCPRQPQHF.